Shown below are 13 T cell receptor beta chains from a single sample sequenced in a study of OX40 agonist ivuxolimab in advanced cancers. Here immunoSEQ multiplex PCR was the method, and the copy in TCRdb shows in-frame clones only, minus some. The table includes tens of thousands of clones, around 87% detected once. Sequencing was performed on CD4+ or CD8+ T cells sorted from blood, taken in a trial of the OX40 agonist ivuxolimab. Receptor source: an adult with an advanced solid tumor such as melanoma, head and neck, liver or kidney cancer.

J is TRBJ1-5 and V is TRBV19, with D maybe TRBD1 (5 bases). Trimming pared 4 bases from V and 4 bases from J, leaving 14 bases between. This CDR3 spans 15 amino acids. CDR1 and CDR2 (germline): LNHDA, SQIVND (reference sequence). This chain's CDR3 is CASSTFGAVNQPQHF. The CDR3, as DNA: TGTGCCAGTAGTACCTTTGGGGCGGTGAATCAGCCCCAGCATTTT.

The chain's CDR3 is CASSGTGSLDGYTF. The CDR3 DNA reads as TGTGCCAGCAGTGGGACAGGGAGTTTGGATGGCTACACCTTC. This chain uses TRBV6-1 with TRBJ1-2; 8 positions match TRBD1. The CDR3 is 14 residues long. Germline assignment: CDR1 MNHNS and CDR2 SASEGT. The junction had 7 bases not matched to a gene; V was cut back by 4 bases and J by 6 bases.

The J gene is TRBJ1-1, the V gene TRBV9; D is ambiguous. The V gene's germline CDR1 is SGDLS and CDR2 YYNGEE. V lost 2 bases and J 1 base, leaving 6 bases between the germline ends. This CDR3 is 13 amino acids long. The CDR3 DNA is TGTGCCAGCAGCGTTTCCCGGAACACTGAAGCTTTCTTT. Its translation: CASSVSRNTEAFF.

The rearrangement links TRBV11-2 to TRBJ2-5; D uncertain. Germline V gives CDR1 SGHAT, CDR2 FQNNGV. The CDR3 has 13 amino acids. Trimming left V 1 base short and J 5 bases short, with 8 bases between. CDR3 DNA: TGTGCCAGCAGCTTAGGGGGTTTGGAGACCCAGTACTTC. As protein: CASSLGGLETQYF.

The chain joins TRBV19 to TRBJ1-2, with D unresolved. Between the trimmed V and J ends, which lost 3 bases and 3 bases, there was a span of 11 bases. The CDR3 loop spans 14 amino acids. The germline CDR1 and CDR2 sequences are LNHDA and SQIVND (reference sequence). The CDR3 spells CASSMPNVYYGYTF. In nucleotides, the CDR3 is TGTGCCAGTAGTATGCCGAACGTTTACTATGGCTACACCTTC.

The chain employs TRBV7-2 and TRBJ2-5; possible D gene TRBD1, 6 bases. Germline CDR1 reads SGHTA; CDR2 reads FQGNSA. This CDR3 has 15 residues. Trimming stripped 6 bases from V and 2 bases from J, with 16 bases between. The CDR3 nucleotides read TGTGCCAGCAGTGTGATGGGACATATGCAAGAGACCCAGTACTTC. Amino acid sequence: CASSVMGHMQETQYF.

This rearrangement joins TRBV27 to TRBJ2-1; D is unclear. Germline V gives CDR1 MNHEY, CDR2 SMNVEV (reference sequence). There are 17 residues in the CDR3. The germline V and J ends were trimmed by 0 bases and 8 bases, with 20 bases remaining between them. CDR3 sequence reads: CASSLSGGSLRPDEQFF. CDR3 DNA: TGTGCCAGCAGTTTATCGGGCGGCTCACTGAGGCCGGATGAGCAGTTCTTC.

The chain recombines TRBV2 with TRBJ2-1, with 9 nucleotides matching TRBD2. Trimming took 8 bases from V and 4 from J; bases not matched to a gene: 3. Germline-derived CDR1 and CDR2 are SNHLY and FYNNEI. This CDR3 contains 13 residues. The CDR3 nucleotides are TGTGCCAGCGCTAGCGGGATTTACAATGAGCAGTTCTTC. Translating it yields CASASGIYNEQFF. The full variable domain, with the rest looked up from reference TRBV2 and TRBJ2-1, is EPEVTQTPSHQVTQMGQEVILRCVPISNHLYFYWYRQILGQKVEFLVSFYNNEISEKSEIFDDQFSVERPDGSNFTLKIRSTKLEDSAMYFCASASGIYNEQFFGPGTRLTVL.

This rearrangement joins TRBV23-1 to TRBJ2-7, with a weak D call TRBD2 (6 bases). TRBV23-1 is labeled an ORF, and its function is uncertain. CDR3 size: 13 residues. Trimming took 10 bases from V and 3 from J, leaving 16 bases between them. CDR3 DNA sequence: TGCGCCAACCTAGCGTTGGGCCACTACGAGCAGTACTTC. Translating gives CANLALGHYEQYF.

This clone was seen more than once but under ten times. The chain combines TRBV6-1 with TRBJ1-2; a weak D match, TRBD1 (6 bases). The length of the CDR3 is 17 residues. From germline, CDR1 is MNHNS and CDR2 SASEGT. The V gene lost 0 bases and the J gene lost 7 bases, with 21 bases spanning the gap. The CDR3 here is CASSEAWAGAGGGGYTF. CDR3 nucleotides: TGTGCCAGCAGTGAAGCCTGGGCGGGGGCTGGTGGAGGTGGCTACACCTTC.

The rearrangement joins TRBV28 to TRBJ1-2; TRBD1 is a possible D gene (5 bases). Germline-derived CDR1 and CDR2 are MDHEN and SYDVKM. V was cut by 1 base and J by 6 bases, with 15 bases left in between. The CDR3 covers 15 residues. The CDR3 spells CASSLLQGLGNGYTF. The DNA for the CDR3 is TGTGCCAGCAGTTTATTGCAGGGATTGGGGAATGGCTACACCTTC.

The chain employs TRBV18 and TRBJ2-3; TRBD1 agrees at 8 bases. The ends lost 3 bases at V and 4 bases at J; junction bases unmatched: 9. In germline, CDR1 is KGHSH, CDR2 LQKENI. The CDR3 covers 16 residues. Written as DNA, the CDR3 is TGTGCCAGCTCACCGCTCGAACAGGGGGACGCAGATACGCAGTATTTT. This translates into CASSPLEQGDADTQYF. Variable domain in full (rest from reference TRBV18 and TRBJ2-3): NAGVMQNPRHLVRRRGQEARLRCSPMKGHSHVYWYRQLPEEGLKFMVYLQKENIIDESGMPKERFSAEFPKEGPSILRIQQVVRGDSAAYFCASSPLEQGDADTQYFGPGTRLTVL.

V usage is TRBV7-9 and J usage is TRBJ2-7, with TRBD2 matching 8 bases. Germline V gives CDR1 SEHNR, CDR2 FQNEAQ (reference sequence). This CDR3 contains 17 residues. V was pared by 2 bases and J by 7 bases, with 16 bases of the junction left unmatched. CDR3 amino acids: CASSLSLVGAGGHEQYF. Here the CDR3 DNA reads TGTGCCAGCAGCTTATCCCTAGTCGGCGCGGGAGGTCATGAGCAGTACTTC.